Below are 20 T cell receptor beta chains sequenced from a single sample in a study of CD8 T cells in ankylosing spondylitis. Via MiXCR, TCRdb re-called the 5' RACE reads, giving one row per CDR3 protein. Of 150,000 to 200,000 distinct CDR3 sequences listed, roughly 13% are singletons. Sequencing used blood, either unsorted or a sorted T cell fraction (not recorded which). These receptors all come from a female donor with ankylosing spondylitis or in good health (not recorded which).

This clonotype has just a few counts. The V gene is TRBV30, the J gene TRBJ2-7; D is tentatively TRBD1 or TRBD2 (6 bases each). CDR1 and CDR2 (germline): GTSNPN, SVGIG (reference sequence). Trimming pared 3 bases from V and 4 bases from J, leaving 10 bases between. The CDR3 extends over 12 amino acids. The CDR3 region is CAWRKGGYEQYF. CDR3 nucleotide sequence: TGTGCCTGGAGAAAAGGGGGGTACGAGCAGTACTTC.

This clonotype was counted ten times or more. The rearrangement uses TRBV7-7 and TRBJ2-1; unclear D gene. Trimming removed 2 bases at V and 6 bases at J, with 11 bases between. The germline V gene encodes CDR1 SSHAT and CDR2 FNYEAQ (reference sequence). The CDR3 runs to 14 residues. This CDR3 reads CASSLWDGSNEQFF. The DNA for the CDR3 is TGTGCCAGCAGCTTATGGGATGGTAGCAATGAGCAGTTCTTC.

As for this clonotype: Just one base apart from a much larger clone, this may be a read error. The chain has TRBV12-3 or TRBV12-4 and TRBJ2-1; D is undetermined. This CDR3 spans 12 amino acids. CDR3: CAGSFFRNEQFF. The CDR3 region has the DNA TGTGCCGGCAGTTTTTTTCGGAATGAGCAGTTCTTC.

This clonotype was detected ten times or more. This chain connects TRBV4-1 to TRBJ1-1; tentatively, D is TRBD1 (6 bases). Germline CDR1 reads MGHRA; CDR2 reads YSYEKL. Trimming shortened V by 3 bases and J by 1 base, and 15 bases separated the two germline ends. The CDR3 is 16 amino acids. CDR3 sequence reads: CASSHKPGQRNTEAFF. CDR3 coding DNA: TGCGCCAGCAGCCACAAACCGGGACAAAGGAACACTGAAGCTTTCTTT.

This clonotype was counted many times. This chain links TRBV7-8 with TRBJ1-1; the D gene is possibly TRBD1 (6 bases). Per the germline V gene, CDR1 is SGHVS and CDR2 is FQNEAQ. The CDR3 is 13 amino acids. The V end was cut by 5 bases, the J end by 0 bases, with 7 bases between. DNA for the CDR3: TGTGCCAGCAGCACAGGGTTGAACACTGAAGCTTTCTTT. Translation gives CASSTGLNTEAFF.

The V gene is TRBV7-2, the J gene TRBJ1-2; D gene uncertain. Looked up from germline, CDR1 is SGHTA and CDR2 is FQGNSA. The CDR3 sequence is 18 residues long. V lost 0 bases and J lost 4, with 21 bases in between. DNA for the CDR3: TGTGCCAGCAGCTTAGCTATAAAAACGGAACACTCGAGCTATGGCTACACCTTC. Encoded protein: CASSLAIKTEHSSYGYTF.

The chain links TRBV7-9 to TRBJ2-1, with 9 bases fitting TRBD2. This CDR3 has 16 residues. The ends lost 2 bases at V and 6 bases at J; junction bases unmatched: 8. The germline CDR1 and CDR2 sequences are SEHNR and FQNEAQ (reference sequence). The CDR3 reads CASSLLTSGDSNEQFF. Written as DNA, the CDR3 is TGTGCCAGCAGCTTACTGACTAGCGGAGATTCCAATGAGCAGTTCTTC.

This clonotype was found many times. The J gene is TRBJ1-1, the V gene TRBV5-1; D remains ambiguous. Germline assignment: CDR1 SGHRS and CDR2 YFSETQ. The CDR3 is 14 residues long. V was trimmed by 0 bases and J by 4 bases, leaving 10 bases between them. The CDR3 nucleotides read TGCGCCAGCAGCTTGGAGGTCTCTGGCACTGAAGCTTTCTTT. Translation: CASSLEVSGTEAFF. Supplemented by reference TRBV5-1 and TRBJ1-1, the full variable domain reads KAGVTQTPRYLIKTRGQQVTLSCSPISGHRSVSWYQQTPGQGLQFLFEYFSETQRNKGNFPGRFSGRQFSNSRSEMNVSTLELGDSALYLCASSLEVSGTEAFFGQGTRLTVV.

This clonotype was observed at least ten times. This chain connects TRBV4-3 to TRBJ1-1; 8 bases map to TRBD1. CDR1 is LGHNA, CDR2 YSLEER, per germline. The V segment lost 4 bases and the J segment 4 bases; nucleotides outside the gene matches: 11. The CDR3 has 16 amino acids. CDR3 coding DNA: TGCGCCAGCAGCCTGGGCACAGGGGGGAGCGGCACTGAAGCTTTCTTT. This gives the protein CASSLGTGGSGTEAFF.

This clonotype appeared a few times. In DNA form, the CDR3 reads TGTGCCAGCAACCCGACAGGGGGCTATTATGGCTACACCTTC. This codes for CASNPTGGYYGYTF. The chain links TRBV6-2 or TRBV6-3 to TRBJ1-2; the match to TRBD1 covers 10 bases. J lost 5 bases, V lost 7 bases, and 7 bases had no gene match. CDR1 is MNHEY and CDR2 is SVGEGT in the germline V gene. This CDR3 comprises 14 residues.

This clonotype appeared many times. V and J are TRBV7-8 and TRBJ2-3; 8 bases match TRBD1. The CDR3 has 19 residues. Per germline, CDR1 SGHVS and CDR2 FQNEAQ. Unmatched junction bases numbered 16, after V lost 5 bases and J lost 0 bases. The chain's CDR3 is CASSRPLDGQGTSTDTQYF. The CDR3 DNA is TGTGCCAGCAGCCGCCCTCTCGACGGACAGGGAACTAGCACAGATACGCAGTATTTT.

The rearrangement uses TRBV18 and TRBJ2-2; possibly TRBD2 for D (6 bases). This CDR3 has 13 residues. Between the trimmed V and J ends, which lost 6 bases and 4 bases, there was a span of 9 bases. Germline assignment: CDR1 KGHSH and CDR2 LQKENI. Here the CDR3 DNA reads TGTGCCAGCTCTGGGGACTTCACCGGGGAGCTGTTTTTT. Translation gives CASSGDFTGELFF.

The chain carries TRBV5-1 and TRBJ2-7; perhaps TRBD2 as D (6 bases). V was pared by 0 bases and J by 2 bases, with 12 bases between. CDR3 length equals 15 residues. Germline loops: CDR1 SGHRS, CDR2 YFSETQ. The CDR3 region is CASSLDGREAYEQYF. DNA of the CDR3: TGCGCCAGCAGCTTGGACGGGAGAGAGGCCTACGAGCAGTACTTC. The variable domain in full, completed from reference TRBV5-1 and TRBJ2-7, reads KAGVTQTPRYLIKTRGQQVTLSCSPISGHRSVSWYQQTPGQGLQFLFEYFSETQRNKGNFPGRFSGRQFSNSRSEMNVSTLELGDSALYLCASSLDGREAYEQYFGPGTRLTVT.

The rearrangement links TRBV11-2 to TRBJ2-5; the D gene is possibly TRBD1 (5 bases). V was shortened by 5 bases and J by 2 bases, with 9 bases between the two germline ends. The V gene's germline CDR1 is SGHAT and CDR2 FQNNGV. This CDR3 region has 13 residues. CDR3 loop: CASSPGHQETQYF. The CDR3 DNA reads as TGTGCCAGCAGCCCCGGACATCAAGAGACCCAGTACTTC.

A few counts support this clonotype. V and J are TRBV30 and TRBJ1-1; a weak D match, TRBD1 (6 bases). The CDR3 consists of 13 residues. The V gene lost 6 bases and the J gene lost 1 base, with 12 bases spanning the gap. Germline V gene data show CDR1 as GTSNPN and CDR2 as SVGIG (reference sequence). The CDR3 is CACSQQGNTEAFF. The CDR3 coding sequence is TGTGCCTGTAGTCAACAGGGGAACACTGAAGCTTTCTTT.

This clonotype was found many times. This chain uses TRBV5-1 with TRBJ2-7, with a weak D call TRBD1 (6 bases). The CDR3 spans 19 residues. CDR1 is SGHRS, CDR2 YFSETQ, per germline. Trimming took 2 bases from V and 0 from J, leaving 24 bases between them. CDR3 region: CASSFNGGGGQLSSYEQYF. The CDR3 DNA follows: TGCGCCAGCAGCTTCAACGGTGGGGGTGGACAGCTTAGCTCCTACGAGCAGTACTTC.

The table lists this clonotype with a few counts. The chain employs TRBV11-2 and TRBJ1-2, with 9 bases that match TRBD1. The J segment lost 8 bases and the V segment lost 1 base, leaving 8 bases of the junction unmatched. CDR1 and CDR2 from the germline V gene are SGHAT and FQNNGV. The CDR3 is made up of 15 amino acids. CDR3 amino acids: CASSLAGTGFGGYTF. CDR3 bases: TGTGCCAGCAGCTTAGCAGGGACAGGGTTCGGGGGCTACACCTTC. The full variable domain, its missing parts supplied by reference TRBV11-2 and TRBJ1-2, is EAGVAQSPRYKIIEKRQSVAFWCNPISGHATLYWYQQILGQGPKLLIQFQNNGVVDDSQLPKDRFSAERLKGVDSTLKIQPAKLEDSAVYLCASSLAGTGFGGYTFGSGTRLTVV.

This clonotype was seen ten or more times. The chain couples TRBV7-9 to TRBJ2-1; 9 bases fit TRBD2. After removal of 3 bases from V and 6 bases from J, the junction contained 3 bases not matched to a gene. This CDR3 has 14 residues. Per germline, CDR1 SEHNR and CDR2 FQNEAQ (reference sequence). This CDR3 is CASSLTSGINEQFF. CDR3 in DNA: TGTGCCAGCAGCTTGACTAGCGGAATCAATGAGCAGTTCTTC.

This clonotype showed up many times. The genes are TRBV6-1 and TRBJ2-1; D gene ambiguous. V lost 6 bases to trimming and J lost 8 bases, with 14 bases between them. Germline loops: CDR1 MNHNS, CDR2 SASEGT. This CDR3 spans 13 amino acids. The CDR3 sequence: CASSSGYPHEQFF. In nucleotides, the CDR3 is TGTGCCAGCAGCTCTGGATACCCCCATGAGCAGTTCTTC.

This clonotype was seen ten or more times. The gene calls are TRBV12-3 or TRBV12-4 and TRBJ2-1; 14 nucleotides match TRBD2. The V and J ends lost 6 bases and 9 bases, in that order; junction bases with no gene match: 4. The CDR3 length is 14 residues. The CDR3 DNA is TGTGCCAGCAGCCCGACTAGCGGGAGGGCTGAGCAGTTCTTC. Translating it yields CASSPTSGRAEQFF.